The source of this T cell receptor (beta chain) is a study of blood T cell repertoires in COVID-19. Which cohort a participant joined came from the clinical history participants gave. The CDR3 consists of 10 residues. Germline V CDR1 and CDR2: MNHEY, SVGAGI. V was trimmed by 4 bases and J by 5 bases, leaving 2 bases between them. Clones were read by immunoSEQ multiplex PCR, and TCRdb kept only the in-frame ones, dropping some. The table lists 200,000 to 250,000 clones, approximately 88% of them singletons, with about 3.5% in the top ten. The origin of this receptor is a young woman who had been exposed to COVID-19. Sequenced: PBMCs or T cells enriched from blood (not recorded which). The rearrangement links TRBV6-5 to TRBJ1-2; D is ambiguous. CDR3 region: CASSSYGYTF. CDR3 nucleotides: TGTGCCAGCAGTTCGTATGGCTACACCTTC.